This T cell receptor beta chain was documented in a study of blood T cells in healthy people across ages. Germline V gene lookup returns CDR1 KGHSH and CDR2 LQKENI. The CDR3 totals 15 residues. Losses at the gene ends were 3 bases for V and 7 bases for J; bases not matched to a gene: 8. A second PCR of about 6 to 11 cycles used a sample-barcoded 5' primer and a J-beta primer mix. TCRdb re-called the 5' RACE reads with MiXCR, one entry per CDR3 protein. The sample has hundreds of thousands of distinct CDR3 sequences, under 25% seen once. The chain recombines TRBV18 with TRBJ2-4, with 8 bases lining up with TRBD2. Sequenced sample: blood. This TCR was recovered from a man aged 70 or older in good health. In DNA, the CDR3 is TGTGCCAGCTCACCTCCGGGACTAGAGGGGAACATTCAGTACTTC. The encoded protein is CASSPPGLEGNIQYF.